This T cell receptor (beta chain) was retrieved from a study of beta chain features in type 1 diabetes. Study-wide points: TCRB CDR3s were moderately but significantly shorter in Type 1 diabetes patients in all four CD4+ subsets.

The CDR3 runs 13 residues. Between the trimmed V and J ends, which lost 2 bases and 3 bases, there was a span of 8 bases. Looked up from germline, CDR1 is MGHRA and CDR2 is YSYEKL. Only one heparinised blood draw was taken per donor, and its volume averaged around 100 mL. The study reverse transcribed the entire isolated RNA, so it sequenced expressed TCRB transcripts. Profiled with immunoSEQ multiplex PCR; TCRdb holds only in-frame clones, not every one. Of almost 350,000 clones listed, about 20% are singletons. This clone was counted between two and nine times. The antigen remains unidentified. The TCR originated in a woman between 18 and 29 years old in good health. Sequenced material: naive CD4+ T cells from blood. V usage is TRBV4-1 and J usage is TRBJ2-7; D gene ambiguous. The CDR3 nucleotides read TGCGCCAGCAGCCAACTAACAGTCTACGAGCAGTACTTC. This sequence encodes CASSQLTVYEQYF.